The rows below give T cell receptor beta chains drawn from one sample of a study of beta chain features in type 1 diabetes. Clones were read by immunoSEQ multiplex PCR, and TCRdb kept only the in-frame ones, dropping some. There are 350,000 to 400,000 clones in the sample; about 15% occur only once, and 0.019% lies in the top ten. Material: naive CD4+ T cells from blood. These receptors were collected from a woman aged 18-35 years in good health. Each CDR3 is given with its conserved first and last residue. The order of the fields is clone size, CDR3 length, J gene, D gene, V gene, CDR3 DNA, CDR3 protein. A D gene is named only where the DNA matches it firmly. Rows may omit the clone size; those that give it use once, few, many or a size class.

NA,15,TRBJ1-5,NA,TRBV12-2,TGTGCAAGTCGCCGCGGTGGACAGGGTTGTCAGCCCCAGCATTTT,CASRRGGQGCQPQHF
NA,17,TRBJ2-6,TRBD1,TRBV29-1,TGCAGCGTTGAAGGGACAGGGGCCCTCTCTGGGGCCAACGTCCTGACTTTC,CSVEGTGALSGANVLTF
NA,14,TRBJ2-7,TRBD1,TRBV30,TGTGCCTGGAGGCACACAGGGGGCTTCTACGAGCAGTACTTC,CAWRHTGGFYEQYF
NA,14,TRBJ2-7,TRBD1,TRBV6-5,TGTGCCAGCAGTGAAGACAGGGGAAGCGACGAGCAGTACTTC,CASSEDRGSDEQYF
NA,13,TRBJ2-1,NA,TRBV2,TGTGCCACCCGGGACAACTCCTACAATGAGCAGTTCTTC,CATRDNSYNEQFF
NA,14,TRBJ1-2,TRBD1,TRBV5-4,TGTGCCAGCAGCGGGACCGGGACAGGCTATGGCTACACCTTC,CASSGTGTGYGYTF
NA,16,TRBJ1-3,NA,TRBV23-1,TGCGCCAGCAGTCAATCGAACAGCCGCTCTGGAAACACCATATATTTT,CASSQSNSRSGNTIYF
few,20,TRBJ2-1,TRBD2,TRBV5-1,TGCGCCAGCAGCTCCAACTCCGGGACTAGCGGGATCCTGTCCTACAATGAGCAGTTCTTC,CASSSNSGTSGILSYNEQFF
few,15,TRBJ2-1,NA,TRBV25-1,TGTGCCAGCAGCTCGCTAGAAAGCTCCTACAATGAGCAGTTCTTC,CASSSLESSYNEQFF
few,13,TRBJ2-5,NA,TRBV29-1,TGCAGCGTTAAGGACAGGAGGGCGGAGACCCAGTACTTC,CSVKDRRAETQYF
NA,16,TRBJ2-5,TRBD1,TRBV30,TGTGCCTGGATCCCCCCGGGACAGGGGGTACAAGAGACCCAGTACTTC,CAWIPPGQGVQETQYF
few,17,TRBJ2-1,TRBD2,TRBV5-4,TGTGCCAGCAGCCCTGGGGCTAGCGGGATTATCTACAATGAGCAGTTCTTC,CASSPGASGIIYNEQFF
NA,11,TRBJ2-5,NA,TRBV20-1,TGCAGTGCGGAGAGCGGAGAGACCCAGTACTTC,CSAESGETQYF
few,13,TRBJ1-5,NA,TRBV30,TGTGCCTGGAGTGGCGGTTTCAATCAGCCCCAGCATTTT,CAWSGGFNQPQHF
few,15,TRBJ1-4,NA,TRBV7-2,TGTGCCAGCAGCTTACAACAGGGTTCTAATGAAAAACTGTTTTTT,CASSLQQGSNEKLFF
NA,15,TRBJ2-3,NA,TRBV4-3,TGCGCCAGCAGCCAAAACAGGGTTGGCACAGATACGCAGTATTTT,CASSQNRVGTDTQYF
few,13,TRBJ2-5,NA,TRBV18,TGTGCCAGCTCACCACCCGGGTTCGAGACCCAGTACTTC,CASSPPGFETQYF
few,16,TRBJ1-2,NA,TRBV5-1,TGCGCCAGCAGCTTGTCAGGCCAGAATACTAACTATGGCTACACCTTC,CASSLSGQNTNYGYTF
few,14,TRBJ1-5,NA,TRBV15,TGTGCCACGAGCCAGGGGATAAACAATCAGCCCCAGCATTTT,CATSQGINNQPQHF
NA,16,TRBJ2-1,TRBD2,TRBV5-1,TGCGCCAGCAGCTTGGTCGGAGCGGGAACCGACAATGAGCAGTTCTTC,CASSLVGAGTDNEQFF
few,17,TRBJ1-2,TRBD1,TRBV30,TGTGCCTGGAATCAGATTCGTAGCCGGACAGGGGGTGGCGGCTACACCTTC,CAWNQIRSRTGGGGYTF
few,13,TRBJ1-2,TRBD1,TRBV27,TGTGCCAGCAGTTTCCGGACAGGGAGCGGCTACACCTTC,CASSFRTGSGYTF
NA,12,TRBJ2-7,NA,TRBV27,TGTGCCAGCAGTTCCATTTCCTACGAGCAGTACTTC,CASSSISYEQYF
few,12,TRBJ2-5,NA,TRBV29-1,TGCACCGTAGCGAGACTGGGTGAGACCCAGTACTTC,CTVARLGETQYF
few,17,TRBJ2-2,TRBD1,TRBV18,TGTGCCAGCTCACCATACGAGGGGACAGGCTTCACCGGGGAGCTGTTTTTT,CASSPYEGTGFTGELFF
NA,10,TRBJ2-5,NA,TRBV2,TGTGCCAGCACTCAGGTGACCCAGTACTTC,CASTQVTQYF
NA,14,TRBJ1-1,NA,TRBV2,TGTGCCAGCAGGGAACAGGGATTGAACACTGAAGCTTTCTTT,CASREQGLNTEAFF
few,13,TRBJ1-1,NA,TRBV27,TGTGCCAGCTCCCAGCGTTTCGGCACTGAAGCTTTCTTT,CASSQRFGTEAFF
NA,13,TRBJ2-7,NA,TRBV5-1,TGCGCCAGCAGCTTGGATCGAGCCTCAGGGCAGTACTTC,CASSLDRASGQYF
few,15,TRBJ2-1,NA,TRBV23-1,TGCGCCAGCAGTCAATCTCTCGGCGGTACCAATGAGCAGTTCTTC,CASSQSLGGTNEQFF
once,18,TRBJ2-3,TRBD1,TRBV5-6,TGTGCCAGCAGCTTGGTTAGGTGGGACAGGGGGCGAACAGATACGCAGTATTTT,CASSLVRWDRGRTDTQYF
NA,14,TRBJ2-3,NA,TRBV6-6,TGTGCCAGCAGTTGGGGGAGGCAGGCAGATACGCAGTATTTT,CASSWGRQADTQYF
few,12,TRBJ1-2,TRBD1,TRBV19,TGTGCCAGTAGTCGAGGGGGCGACGGCTACACCTTC,CASSRGGDGYTF
NA,16,TRBJ2-7,NA,TRBV27,TGTGCCAGCAGTCCGACGGACAGGGAGGGCTCCTACGAGCAGTACTTC,CASSPTDREGSYEQYF
few,11,TRBJ1-2,NA,TRBV20-1,TGCAGTGCGGGAGGAGTCGGAGGCTACACCTTC,CSAGGVGGYTF
few,15,TRBJ2-3,TRBD2,TRBV7-9,TGTGCCAGCAGATCACTAGCGGGAGTGACAGATACGCAGTATTTT,CASRSLAGVTDTQYF
NA,15,TRBJ2-5,NA,TRBV25-1,TGTGCCAGCAGTGAATTGGCGGTCCCCCAAGAGACCCAGTACTTC,CASSELAVPQETQYF
NA,14,TRBJ2-5,NA,TRBV28,TGTGCCAGCAGGCAACAGGTTCCCCGGGAGACCCAGTACTTC,CASRQQVPRETQYF
NA,17,TRBJ2-4,NA,TRBV4-1,TGCGCCAGCAGCCAAAATTTTCGGGGATCAGCCAAAAACATTCAGTACTTC,CASSQNFRGSAKNIQYF
few,14,TRBJ2-1,TRBD2,TRBV30,TGTGCCTGGAGGGTTAGCGGGAGCGGGAATGAGCAGTTCTTC,CAWRVSGSGNEQFF
NA,14,TRBJ1-1,NA,TRBV11-2,TGTGCCAGCAGCCGAGGTGGAGGGGATATTAGAGCTTTCTTT,CASSRGGGDIRAFF
few,14,TRBJ2-7,NA,TRBV7-2,TGTGCCAGCAGCTGGACTAAAAGCTCCTACGAGCAGTACTTC,CASSWTKSSYEQYF
NA,14,TRBJ2-3,NA,TRBV7-6,TGTGCCAGCAGCCCTGCTAGGGGGACAGATACGCAGTATTTT,CASSPARGTDTQYF
few,16,TRBJ2-3,TRBD1,TRBV15,TGTGCCACCAGCAGAGAACGATTGACAGGGTCAGATACGCAGTATTTT,CATSRERLTGSDTQYF
few,13,TRBJ2-1,NA,TRBV15,TGTGCCACCAGCAGACAACACCGGGACTCCAGGTTCTTC,CATSRQHRDSRFF
NA,14,TRBJ2-7,TRBD2,TRBV18,TGTGCCAGCTCACCCGGACTAGCGGGAGACGAGCAGTACTTC,CASSPGLAGDEQYF
few,15,TRBJ2-6,NA,TRBV25-1,TGTGCCAGCAGTGAACTCGGGACTGGGGCCAACGTCCTGACTTTC,CASSELGTGANVLTF
NA,14,TRBJ2-5,TRBD2,TRBV28,TGTGCCAGCGAATCGGGAGGGCCCCAAGAGACCCAGTACTTC,CASESGGPQETQYF
NA,12,TRBJ1-2,TRBD1,TRBV11-1,TGTGCCAGCAGCAGGGGACAGTGGGGCTACACCTTC,CASSRGQWGYTF
NA,14,TRBJ2-1,NA,TRBV11-2,TGTGCCAGCAGCCCCCAGCAAGGACACCTGGAGCAGTTCTTC,CASSPQQGHLEQFF
NA,15,TRBJ1-2,NA,TRBV7-2,TGTGCCAGCAGCTTAGGACAGGATATTGTTTACGGCTACACCTTC,CASSLGQDIVYGYTF
few,16,TRBJ2-1,TRBD2,TRBV4-3,TGCGCCAGCAGCCAAGATCCGGGACTAGGCCTGCTTGGGCAGTTCTTC,CASSQDPGLGLLGQFF
NA,15,TRBJ2-5,NA,TRBV5-1,TGCGCCAGCAGCTTGGCCACAGGGATAAGGGAGACCCAGTACTTC,CASSLATGIRETQYF
NA,14,TRBJ1-3,TRBD1,TRBV9,TGTGCCTCCCAGGGGGATCTTTCTGGAAACACCATATATTTT,CASQGDLSGNTIYF
few,14,TRBJ2-5,TRBD1,TRBV28,TGTGCCAGCAGTTTAGGGGGACAGCCTCAGACCCAGTACTTC,CASSLGGQPQTQYF
few,16,TRBJ2-2,NA,TRBV7-6,TGTGCCAGCAGCTTAGAGTTGCTAGCTGTCACCGGGGAGCTGTTTTTT,CASSLELLAVTGELFF
few,12,TRBJ2-7,NA,TRBV21-1,TGTGCCAGCAGCAACCGGGAGGACGAGCAGTACTTC,CASSNREDEQYF